The 8 T cell receptor beta chains presented below share a single source sample, sequenced in a study of cytomegalovirus exposure and HLA in healthy donors. A multiplex PCR was run with 60 Vbeta primers and 13 Jbeta primers. Data came from immunoSEQ multiplex PCR; TCRdb stores just in-frame clones and leaves some out. The sample yields 100,000 or so clones, roughly 74% seen once. Input material: PBMCs. The receptors derive from a middle-aged woman in good health and CMV-seronegative.

V gene TRBV4-2 combines with J gene TRBJ2-7; 7 nucleotides line up with TRBD1. V shed 2 bases and J 3 bases; nucleotides not matched to a gene: 13. Per germline, CDR1 LGHNA and CDR2 YNFKEQ. The CDR3 length is 17 residues. The CDR3 sequence is CASSQPKREGADYEQYF. The DNA of the CDR3 is TGTGCCAGCAGCCAACCGAAACGCGAGGGGGCCGACTACGAGCAGTACTTC.

V and J are TRBV5-1 and TRBJ1-2; perhaps TRBD1 as D (6 bases). The germline V gene has CDR1 SGHRS and CDR2 YFSETQ. V was trimmed by 0 bases and J by 4 bases, leaving 7 bases between them. CDR3 length: 13 residues. The CDR3, as DNA: TGCGCCAGCAGCTTGGGGACAGTCTATGGCTACACCTTC. The encoded protein is CASSLGTVYGYTF.

The chain employs TRBV11-1 and TRBJ2-3; TRBD1 matches 10 bases. The trim removed 8 bases at V and 8 bases at J, leaving 10 bases unmatched. The CDR3 spans 14 residues. Germline assignment: CDR1 SGHAT and CDR2 FQDESV (reference sequence). CDR3 DNA: TGTGCCAGCGCAAGACAGGGGGCGCATGGTACGCAGTATTTT. Encoded protein: CASARQGAHGTQYF.

This clone was observed a handful of times. V is TRBV5-1 and J is TRBJ2-2; 8 bases line up with TRBD2. Germline CDR1 reads SGHRS; CDR2 reads YFSETQ. This CDR3 is built from 16 residues. J was trimmed by 5 bases and V by 4 bases; bases with no gene match: 10. The CDR3: CASSPLLAVPTGELFF. In DNA form, the CDR3 reads TGCGCCAGCAGCCCACTACTAGCGGTCCCTACCGGGGAGCTGTTTTTT.

V usage is TRBV4-3 and J usage is TRBJ2-1; TRBD1 aligns across 8 bases. This CDR3 has 16 amino acids. With 1 base clipped from V and 2 bases from J, the junction kept 4 bases outside the gene matches. CDR1 and CDR2 (germline): LGHNA, YSLEER. DNA of the CDR3: TGCGCCAGCAGCCAAGGACGGGACAGGACCTACAATGAGCAGTTCTTC. Protein sequence: CASSQGRDRTYNEQFF.

This sequence joins TRBV4-2 and TRBJ2-7, with D unresolved. CDR1 is LGHNA and CDR2 is YNFKEQ in the germline V gene. The CDR3 sequence is 13 residues long. Trimming shortened V by 1 base and J by 3 bases, and 7 bases separated the two germline ends. The CDR3 spells CASSQGVDYEQYF. The CDR3 DNA sequence: TGTGCCAGCAGCCAAGGCGTCGACTACGAGCAGTACTTC.

This chain joins TRBV5-4 and TRBJ1-4, with D unresolved. V lost 3 bases and J 8 bases, leaving 14 bases between the germline ends. The CDR3 is 14 amino acids. Germline CDR1 is SGHNT and CDR2 is YYREEE (reference sequence). The CDR3: CASSSPLEEEKLFF. CDR3 bases: TGTGCCAGCAGCTCACCTCTCGAGGAGGAAAAACTGTTTTTT.

The V call is TRBV11-3, the J call TRBJ1-1, with a possible D match to TRBD1 (6 bases). CDR1 SGHNT and CDR2 YENEEA come from the germline V gene. V was trimmed by 5 bases and J by 2 bases, leaving 12 bases between them. The CDR3 has 14 residues. CDR3 DNA: TGTGCCAGCAGCATAGGCAGGGGTAACACTGAAGCTTTCTTT. Protein sequence: CASSIGRGNTEAFF.